Listed below are T cell receptor beta chains from one sample, sequenced in a study of CD8+ T cells in alopecia areata. Sequenced by immunoSEQ multiplex PCR; TCRdb stores in-frame clones only, minus some. The repertoire holds 170,000 or so clones, with around 50% as singletons. Specimen: CD8+ T cells sorted from blood, collected at week 24, from a patient treated with tofacitinib. These receptors originate from a human donor with alopecia areata. Both conserved end residues are part of each CDR3. Fields, in order: V gene, D gene, J gene, clone size, CDR3 DNA, CDR3 protein. The D gene is left open where the match is weak. Some rows have no size entry. The others give once, few or many, or a class for an expanded clone.

v_gene: TRBV28; d_gene: NA; j_gene: TRBJ2-1; abundance: NA; CDR3nt: TGTGCCAGCACCCCGGGGTGGGGACGGAACAATGAGCAGTTCTTC; CDR3aa: CASTPGWGRNNEQFF
v_gene: TRBV7-6; d_gene: NA; j_gene: TRBJ1-1; abundance: once; CDR3nt: TGTGCCAGCAGCATGGGACAAAACACTGAAGCTTTCTTT; CDR3aa: CASSMGQNTEAFF
v_gene: TRBV30; d_gene: TRBD1; j_gene: TRBJ2-7; abundance: NA; CDR3nt: TGTGCCTGGAGGCTCCGGGACAGGCTGGACTACGAGCAGTACTTC; CDR3aa: CAWRLRDRLDYEQYF
v_gene: TRBV19; d_gene: NA; j_gene: TRBJ2-1; abundance: NA; CDR3nt: TGTGCCAGTAGTATAGGGTGGGCCGGGTACAATGAGCAGTTCTTC; CDR3aa: CASSIGWAGYNEQFF
v_gene: TRBV29-1; d_gene: NA; j_gene: TRBJ2-7; abundance: NA; CDR3nt: TGCAGCGTTGAAGCCTCAGACAGGAGCAACTCCTACGAGCAGTACTTC; CDR3aa: CSVEASDRSNSYEQYF
v_gene: TRBV6-5; d_gene: NA; j_gene: TRBJ1-2; abundance: NA; CDR3nt: TGTGCCAGCAGTTACAAACAGCTCTATGGCTACACCTTC; CDR3aa: CASSYKQLYGYTF
v_gene: TRBV30; d_gene: NA; j_gene: TRBJ1-1; abundance: NA; CDR3nt: TGTGCCTGGAGGGACGGCGCGAGCTCTGAAGCTTTCTTT; CDR3aa: CAWRDGASSEAFF
v_gene: TRBV13; d_gene: NA; j_gene: TRBJ2-1; abundance: NA; CDR3nt: TGTGCCAGCAGCCCTCGGACGGTACACAATGGGCAGTTCTTC; CDR3aa: CASSPRTVHNGQFF
v_gene: TRBV2; d_gene: TRBD2; j_gene: TRBJ2-1; abundance: NA; CDR3nt: TGTGCCACCACGGGGGGGAGGAACAATGAGCAGTTCTTC; CDR3aa: CATTGGRNNEQFF
v_gene: TRBV2; d_gene: TRBD1; j_gene: TRBJ2-1; abundance: NA; CDR3nt: TGTGCCAGCAGTGAATCGGTACAGGGGTTCTACAATGAGCAGTTCTTC; CDR3aa: CASSESVQGFYNEQFF
v_gene: TRBV30; d_gene: NA; j_gene: TRBJ1-5; abundance: NA; CDR3nt: TGTGCCTGGAGTACAGTTAGCAATCAGCCCCAGCATTTT; CDR3aa: CAWSTVSNQPQHF
v_gene: TRBV5-1; d_gene: NA; j_gene: TRBJ2-1; abundance: few; CDR3nt: TGCGCCAGCAGTCTGTTGCCGGGGAGCTACAATGAGCAGTTCTTC; CDR3aa: CASSLLPGSYNEQFF
v_gene: TRBV2; d_gene: NA; j_gene: TRBJ1-5; abundance: NA; CDR3nt: TGTGCCAGCAGTGAAGACGGATACAATCAGCCCCAGCATTTT; CDR3aa: CASSEDGYNQPQHF
v_gene: TRBV6-6; d_gene: NA; j_gene: TRBJ2-3; abundance: NA; CDR3nt: TGTGCCAGCAGTTCCTTTCCTAGCACAGATACGCAGTATTTT; CDR3aa: CASSSFPSTDTQYF
v_gene: TRBV4-2; d_gene: NA; j_gene: TRBJ1-6; abundance: few; CDR3nt: TGTGCCAGCAGCCCCGACCTGGGTGCACCCCTCCACTTT; CDR3aa: CASSPDLGAPLHF
v_gene: TRBV27; d_gene: NA; j_gene: TRBJ1-2; abundance: NA; CDR3nt: TGTGCCAGCAGTTGGGGGGCCAACTATGGCTACACCTTC; CDR3aa: CASSWGANYGYTF
v_gene: TRBV30; d_gene: TRBD1; j_gene: TRBJ1-2; abundance: NA; CDR3nt: TGTGCCTGGAAATGGGAAAGGACAGGGAAGAGGACGAACTATGGCTACACCTTC; CDR3aa: CAWKWERTGKRTNYGYTF
v_gene: TRBV25-1; d_gene: NA; j_gene: TRBJ2-5; abundance: NA; CDR3nt: TGTGCCAGCAGTGACTGGGCTAACCCCCAGTACTTC; CDR3aa: CASSDWANPQYF
v_gene: TRBV10-3; d_gene: TRBD1; j_gene: TRBJ2-7; abundance: few; CDR3nt: TGTGCCACACAGGGGGCTTCCTACGAGCAGTACTTC; CDR3aa: CATQGASYEQYF
v_gene: TRBV5-6; d_gene: NA; j_gene: TRBJ2-7; abundance: few; CDR3nt: TGTGCCAGCAGCTCACCCAGCATCGACGAGCAGTACTTC; CDR3aa: CASSSPSIDEQYF
v_gene: TRBV14; d_gene: TRBD1; j_gene: TRBJ1-1; abundance: NA; CDR3nt: TGTGCCAGCAGCCTTCCTCGGGACAGTCAAGCTTTCTTT; CDR3aa: CASSLPRDSQAFF
v_gene: TRBV7-2; d_gene: NA; j_gene: TRBJ2-7; abundance: NA; CDR3nt: TGTGCCAGCAGCTTAGACGGGGGCCGCTCCTACGAGCAGTACTTC; CDR3aa: CASSLDGGRSYEQYF
v_gene: TRBV2; d_gene: NA; j_gene: TRBJ2-2; abundance: once; CDR3nt: TGTGCCAGCCTTCCTGGACGGTCCTCCGGGGAGCTGTTTTTT; CDR3aa: CASLPGRSSGELFF
v_gene: TRBV7-9; d_gene: NA; j_gene: TRBJ2-1; abundance: NA; CDR3nt: TGTGCCAGCAGCTTAGGAGCCTACAATGAGCAGTTCTTC; CDR3aa: CASSLGAYNEQFF
v_gene: TRBV13; d_gene: NA; j_gene: TRBJ1-1; abundance: NA; CDR3nt: TGTGCCAGCAGCCGTTCGGGGGGGCCCAGCACTGAAGCTTTCTTT; CDR3aa: CASSRSGGPSTEAFF
v_gene: TRBV7-2; d_gene: NA; j_gene: TRBJ2-4; abundance: few; CDR3nt: TGTGCCAGCAGCTTAGTGTTGGCGGGGCTAGGGAACATTCAGTACTTC; CDR3aa: CASSLVLAGLGNIQYF
v_gene: TRBV6-6; d_gene: TRBD2; j_gene: TRBJ2-1; abundance: NA; CDR3nt: TGTGCCAGCAGTTACTCGGTCCGCGCGGGGGACAATGAGCAGTTCTTC; CDR3aa: CASSYSVRAGDNEQFF
v_gene: TRBV9; d_gene: NA; j_gene: TRBJ2-3; abundance: NA; CDR3nt: TGTGCCAGCAGCTTGACTCAAGATACGCAGTATTTT; CDR3aa: CASSLTQDTQYF
v_gene: TRBV13; d_gene: TRBD2; j_gene: TRBJ2-7; abundance: few; CDR3nt: TGTGCCAGCAGCACCGGACTAGCGGGATCCTCCTACGAGCAGTACTTC; CDR3aa: CASSTGLAGSSYEQYF
v_gene: TRBV29-1; d_gene: NA; j_gene: TRBJ2-1; abundance: few; CDR3nt: TGCAGCGCGACCCTCAGCGGACCACGGGATGAGCAGTTCTTC; CDR3aa: CSATLSGPRDEQFF
v_gene: TRBV29-1; d_gene: NA; j_gene: TRBJ1-2; abundance: NA; CDR3nt: TGCAGCGTTGAAGCTGGTGGGCATAACTATGGCTACACCTTC; CDR3aa: CSVEAGGHNYGYTF
v_gene: TRBV28; d_gene: TRBD2; j_gene: TRBJ2-3; abundance: NA; CDR3nt: TGTGCCAGCAGCCCGGGGGGGCCTGCAGATACGCAGTATTTT; CDR3aa: CASSPGGPADTQYF
v_gene: TRBV6-5; d_gene: NA; j_gene: TRBJ2-1; abundance: NA; CDR3nt: TGTGCCAGCAGTGAAGGGGTGGCAGGGGAGCAGTTCTTC; CDR3aa: CASSEGVAGEQFF